Each of the 8 T cell receptor beta chains below was sequenced from the same sample in a study of T-cell memory formation after mild COVID-19. Via MiXCR, TCRdb re-called the 5' RACE reads, giving one row per CDR3 protein. The sample has 500,000 to 550,000 distinct CDR3 sequences, roughly 20% seen once. Material: PBMCs or a T cell subset sorted from them (not recorded which). These receptors were taken from an adult woman who had mild COVID-19 (a few samples of this study predate the infection). Cell type and time point are not known.

This clonotype was counted only a few times. The J gene is TRBJ2-7, the V gene TRBV5-4, with 7 bases lining up with TRBD1. The CDR3 length is 14 residues. Unmatched junction bases numbered 6, after V lost 4 bases and J lost 2 bases. Looked up from germline, CDR1 is SGHNT and CDR2 is YYREEE (reference sequence). The CDR3 is CASSTRTGTYEQYF. CDR3 sequence (DNA): TGTGCCAGCAGCACCAGGACAGGTACCTACGAGCAGTACTTC.

This clonotype was seen only a few times. The chain is built from TRBV20-1 and TRBJ2-1, with 7 bases matching TRBD2. Looked up from germline, CDR1 is DFQATT and CDR2 is SNEGSKA (reference sequence). Losses at the gene ends were 5 bases for V and 6 bases for J; bases not matched to a gene: 7. The CDR3 extends over 13 amino acids. The CDR3 bases are TGCAGTGCTGTCTTAGCGGGCCCCAATGAGCAGTTCTTC. This encodes CSAVLAGPNEQFF.

This rearrangement joins TRBV5-6 to TRBJ2-3; 11 bases are a match to TRBD1. This CDR3 is built from 17 residues. V lost 4 bases to trimming and J lost 5 bases; unmatched junction nucleotides: 12. CDR1 SGHDT and CDR2 YYEEEE come from the germline V gene. The CDR3 loop reads CASSPARDRGIEDTQYF. Here the CDR3 DNA reads TGTGCCAGCAGCCCGGCCCGGGACAGGGGGATTGAAGATACGCAGTATTTT.

This clonotype was picked up a small number of times. This sequence joins TRBV20-1 and TRBJ2-3; TRBD1 matches at 8 bases. The CDR3 totals 13 residues. Germline V gene sequence: CDR1 DFQATT, CDR2 SNEGSKA (reference sequence). With V trimmed by 2 bases and J by 6 bases, 4 bases remained unmatched. CDR3 bases: TGCAGTGCTAGACGCCCAGGGGGCGATACGCAGTATTTT. Translation gives CSARRPGGDTQYF.

As for this clonotype: Germline is not matched at one junction end, which may reflect a read error. The chain couples TRBV7-9 to TRBJ2-1, with 10 positions matching TRBD2. The CDR3 extends over 17 amino acids. Per the germline V gene, CDR1 is SEHNR and CDR2 is FQNEAQ (reference sequence). The chain's CDR3 is CASSLAGVRSGNNEQFF. CDR3 coding DNA: TGTGCCAGCAGCCTAGCGGGGGTCCGATCGGGCAACAATGAGCAGTTCTTC.

At least ten counts were recorded for this clonotype. The chain links TRBV4-2 to TRBJ1-6, with 9 bases that match TRBD1. V lost 0 bases and J lost 7; bases outside the gene matches: 7. The germline V gene has CDR1 LGHNA and CDR2 YNFKEQ. The CDR3 consists of 17 residues. As DNA, the CDR3 is TGTGCCAGCAGCCAAGAGGCGGGGACAGGGTTAAATTCACCCCTCCACTTT. This sequence encodes CASSQEAGTGLNSPLHF.

This sequence joins TRBV4-2 and TRBJ2-7, with D possibly TRBD2 on 5 matching bases. This CDR3 contains 15 residues. The germline V gene encodes CDR1 LGHNA and CDR2 YNFKEQ. The ends were cut back, 5 bases at V and 4 bases at J, with 18 bases in the middle. This chain's CDR3 is CASSDHLKLGYEQYF. The CDR3, as DNA: TGTGCCAGCAGCGACCACCTCAAACTAGGATACGAGCAGTACTTC.

The CDR3 here is CASSKEDAGEEEKLFF. Written as DNA, the CDR3 is TGTGCCAGCAGCAAAGAGGACGCAGGGGAGGAAGAAAAACTGTTTTTT. The rearrangement joins TRBV21-1 to TRBJ1-4; the table assigns TRBD1, which was not confirmed against the DNA. TRBV21-1 is a pseudogene segment. This CDR3 contains 16 residues.